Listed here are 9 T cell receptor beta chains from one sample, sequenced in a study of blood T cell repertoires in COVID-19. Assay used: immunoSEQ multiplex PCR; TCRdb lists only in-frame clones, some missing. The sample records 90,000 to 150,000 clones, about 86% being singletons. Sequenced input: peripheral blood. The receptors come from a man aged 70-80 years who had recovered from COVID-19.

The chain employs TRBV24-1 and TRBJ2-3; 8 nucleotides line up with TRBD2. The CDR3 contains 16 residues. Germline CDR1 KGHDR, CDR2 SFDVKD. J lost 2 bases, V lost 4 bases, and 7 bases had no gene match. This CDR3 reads CATSDPGRGATDTQYF. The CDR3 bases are TGTGCCACCAGTGACCCGGGGCGGGGGGCCACAGATACGCAGTATTTT.

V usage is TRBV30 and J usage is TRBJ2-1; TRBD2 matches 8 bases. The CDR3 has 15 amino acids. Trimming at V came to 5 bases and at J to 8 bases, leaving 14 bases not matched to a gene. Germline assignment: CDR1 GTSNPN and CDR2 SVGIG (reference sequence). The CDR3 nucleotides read TGTGCCTGGGCTTCGGTCAGCGGGGGTAGGTATGAGCAGTTCTTC. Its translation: CAWASVSGGRYEQFF.

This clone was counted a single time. CDR3 amino acids: CASSLALAGQETQYF. The CDR3 coding sequence is TGTGCCAGCAGCTTAGCGCTGGCAGGGCAAGAGACCCAGTACTTC. The chain has TRBV7-9 and TRBJ2-5, with TRBD1 as a possible D gene (5 bases). Germline CDR1 reads SEHNR; CDR2 reads FQNEAQ (reference sequence). V lost 0 bases and J 2 bases, leaving 10 bases between the germline ends. The CDR3 is 15 residues long.

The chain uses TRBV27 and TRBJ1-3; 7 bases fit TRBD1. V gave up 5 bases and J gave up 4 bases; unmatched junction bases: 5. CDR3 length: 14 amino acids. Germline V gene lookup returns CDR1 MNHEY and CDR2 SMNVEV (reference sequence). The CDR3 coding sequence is TGTGCCAGCAGTGCGAGGGGGCTCGGAAACACCATATATTTT. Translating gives CASSARGLGNTIYF.

In DNA, the CDR3 is TGCGCCAGCAGCCCCATCTACCCAGGGAGGCAAAACATTCAGTACTTC. Its translation: CASSPIYPGRQNIQYF. The V and J genes are TRBV5-1 and TRBJ2-4; TRBD2 might be the D (6 bases). Germline values: CDR1 SGHRS, CDR2 YFSETQ. With 4 bases removed from V and 5 bases from J, the gap between germline ends came to 19 bases. This CDR3 is 16 amino acids long.

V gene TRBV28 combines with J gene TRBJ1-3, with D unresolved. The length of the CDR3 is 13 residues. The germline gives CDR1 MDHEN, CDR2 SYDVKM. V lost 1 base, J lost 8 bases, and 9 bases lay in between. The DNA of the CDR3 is TGTGCCAGCAGTTTATACCAAGCGGACACCATATATTTT. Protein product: CASSLYQADTIYF.

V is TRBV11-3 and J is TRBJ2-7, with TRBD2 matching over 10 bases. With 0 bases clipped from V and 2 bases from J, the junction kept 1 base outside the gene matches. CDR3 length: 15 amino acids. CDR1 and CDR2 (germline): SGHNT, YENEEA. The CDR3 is CASSLESGRAYEQYF. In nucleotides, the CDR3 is TGTGCCAGCAGCTTAGAAAGCGGGAGGGCCTACGAGCAGTACTTC. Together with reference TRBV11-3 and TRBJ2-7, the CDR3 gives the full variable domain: EAGVVQSPRYKIIEKKQPVAFWCNPISGHNTLYWYLQNLGQGPELLIRYENEEAVDDSQLPKDRFSAERLKGVDSTLKIQPAELGDSAVYLCASSLESGRAYEQYFGPGTRLTVT.

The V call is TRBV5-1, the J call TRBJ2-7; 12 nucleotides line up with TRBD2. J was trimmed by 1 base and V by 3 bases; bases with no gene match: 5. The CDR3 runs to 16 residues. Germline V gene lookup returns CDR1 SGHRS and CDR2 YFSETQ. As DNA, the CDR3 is TGCGCCAGCAGCTCCCGACTAGCGGGAGTATCCTACGAGCAGTACTTC. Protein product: CASSSRLAGVSYEQYF.

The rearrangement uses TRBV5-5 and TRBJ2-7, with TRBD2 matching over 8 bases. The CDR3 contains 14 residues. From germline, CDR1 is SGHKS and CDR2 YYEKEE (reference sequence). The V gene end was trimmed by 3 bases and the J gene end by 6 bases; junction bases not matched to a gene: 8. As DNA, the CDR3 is TGTGCCAGCAGCTATAGCGGGATAACCCTCGAGCAGTACTTC. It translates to CASSYSGITLEQYF.